This TCR beta chain came from a study of early T cells in non-severe SARS-CoV-2 infection. In the study overall: Chains were not paired, and sequencing was done on bulk RNA from unsorted whole blood.

Each cDNA molecule carried a unique molecular identifier. TCRdb reprocessed the 5' RACE reads via MiXCR and lists one record per CDR3 protein. The sample holds tens of thousands of distinct CDR3 sequences, over 9% seen once. This clonotype was counted only a few times. Its specificity is not known. Study-wide results and caveats: Database matching using VDJdb favored anti-spike CD8 responses, with private and CD4 specificities left missing.

The CDR3 totals 16 residues. V lost 2 bases and J lost 0, with 12 bases in between. Germline CDR1 reads SGHDT; CDR2 reads YYEEEE. The rearrangement links TRBV5-6 to TRBJ2-4, with TRBD1 as a possible D gene (6 bases). What was sequenced was whole blood. The source of this sequence is an adult who was a healthcare worker with PCR-confirmed SARS-CoV-2 infection or an uninfected control (not recorded which). The CDR3 DNA reads as TGTGCCAGCAGCTTTATGGTCAGGGGAGCCAAAAACATTCAGTACTTC. It codes for CASSFMVRGAKNIQYF.